The entry that follows covers one TCR beta chain sequence. Its specificity is not known. The CDR3 loop spans 14 amino acids. CDR1 and CDR2 (germline): SGHNT, YENEEA. V gave up 0 bases and J gave up 6 bases, with 10 bases separating them. This table comes from immunoSEQ multiplex PCR, and its TCRdb copy is limited to in-frame clones, with some not included. The sample consists of approximately 100,000 clones, about 72% of them appearing once. The sample comes from a study of cytotoxic CD8 clonotypes in ibrutinib-treated CLL. Regarding the study as a whole: For progressing versus sustained-remission patients, sampling times were not the same.

The J gene is TRBJ2-3, the V gene TRBV11-3, with D hard to call. Material: PBMCs, obtained after 12 months of ibrutinib treatment. This sequence originates from a human donor with chronic lymphocytic leukemia. CDR3 protein: CASSLDSDGDTQYF. Here the CDR3 DNA reads TGTGCCAGCAGCTTAGACTCGGACGGGGATACGCAGTATTTT.